One TCR beta chain is described in this entry. Antigen specificity is unknown. TCRdb keeps only in-frame clones here, not all; method: immunoSEQ multiplex PCR. The table includes approximately 79,000 clones, 65% to 90% detected once. V shed 4 bases, J shed 5 bases, and the junction held 11 bases outside the gene matches. The CDR3 has 15 amino acids. Germline lookup yields CDR1 SGDLS and CDR2 YYNGEE. This specimen comes from a study of T cell responses to AZD1222 COVID-19 vaccine. As for the study in general: Samples with a second dose at about 4 or about 12 weeks were pooled together.

Study-wide findings and caveats: Mapped onto spike, vaccine-associated CD4 TCRs spanned it and were dominant at 160-218 and 743-854. In the spike-specific TCR repertoire, nearly half reportedly target unmutated variant regions. Spike-specific TCRs gained breadth and depth after people received two AZD1222 doses.

This chain uses TRBV9 with TRBJ2-7, with TRBD2 identical over 8 bases. This clonotype originated in an adult in good health. The sample here was peripheral blood, taken on day 0 of AZD1222 vaccination. CDR3 bases: TGTGCCAGCAGCACCGACGGCGGGAGGCCCCACGAGCAGTACTTC. Protein product: CASSTDGGRPHEQYF.